This T cell receptor (beta chain) was found in a study of human T cells and chemical hapten exposure. Germline-derived CDR1 and CDR2 are SGHAT and FQNNGV. V lost 1 base to trimming and J lost 8 bases; unmatched junction nucleotides: 5. The CDR3 runs to 14 residues. This clonotype was seen ten or more times. One entry per CDR3 protein, called by TCRdb with MiXCR from the RACE reads. The data hold a few hundred thousand distinct CDR3 sequences, with roughly 4.8% observed a single time. Specified time point: patch test 1, 2 weeks after DPC sensitization. The treatment is: therapeutic diphenylcyclopropenone sensitization with weekly scalp DPC.

The chain has TRBV11-2 and TRBJ2-7, with 10 bases identical to TRBD2. The TCR was taken from a woman between 50 and 59 years old with alopecia areata. Some clones in this sample may be carry-over from other donors' samples. Sequencing used whole blood, obtained in connection with sensitization to the hapten diphenylcyclopropenone (DPC). In DNA, the CDR3 is TGTGCCAGCAGCTTAGCGGCTAGCGGGGGCCAGCAGTACTTC. It yields the protein CASSLAASGGQQYF.